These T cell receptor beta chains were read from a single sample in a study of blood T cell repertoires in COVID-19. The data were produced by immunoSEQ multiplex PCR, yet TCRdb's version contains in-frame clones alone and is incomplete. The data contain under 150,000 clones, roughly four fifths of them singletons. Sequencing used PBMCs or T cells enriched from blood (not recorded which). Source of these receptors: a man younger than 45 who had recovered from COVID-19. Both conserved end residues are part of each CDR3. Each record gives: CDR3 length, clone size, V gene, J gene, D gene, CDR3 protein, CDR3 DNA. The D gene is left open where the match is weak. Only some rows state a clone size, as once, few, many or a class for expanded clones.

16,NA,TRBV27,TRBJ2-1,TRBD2,CASSRRLAELYNEQFF,TGTGCCAGCAGCCGAAGACTAGCGGAGCTTTACAATGAGCAGTTCTTC
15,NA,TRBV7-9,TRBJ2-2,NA,CASSFPQRGTGELFF,TGTGCCAGCAGCTTTCCGCAAAGGGGCACCGGGGAGCTGTTTTTT
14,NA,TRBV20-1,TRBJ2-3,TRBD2,CSASILAGTDTQYF,TGCAGTGCTAGTATACTAGCGGGGACAGATACGCAGTATTTT
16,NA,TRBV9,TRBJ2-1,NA,CASSVGVDAARNEQFF,TGTGCCAGCAGCGTAGGGGTCGACGCGGCTCGCAATGAGCAGTTCTTC
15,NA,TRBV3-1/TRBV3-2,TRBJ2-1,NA,CASSQDPGSYNEQFF,TGTGCCAGCAGCCAAGATCCGGGCTCCTACAATGAGCAGTTCTTC
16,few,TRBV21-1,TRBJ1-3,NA,CASSGNGRIEGNTIYF,TGTGCCAGCAGCGGAAATGGGAGGATTGAGGGAAACACCATATATTTT
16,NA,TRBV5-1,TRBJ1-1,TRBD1,CASSLGPGQGFTEAFF,TGCGCCAGCAGCTTGGGCCCGGGACAGGGTTTCACTGAAGCTTTCTTT
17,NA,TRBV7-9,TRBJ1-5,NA,CASSLANAGQFNQPQHF,TGTGCCAGCAGCTTAGCGAATGCCGGACAGTTCAATCAGCCCCAGCATTTT
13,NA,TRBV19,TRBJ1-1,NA,CASSIGGDTEAFF,TGTGCCAGTAGTATAGGGGGGGACACTGAAGCTTTCTTT
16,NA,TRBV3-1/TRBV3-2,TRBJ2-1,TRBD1,CASSYRGQGPYNEQFF,TGTGCCAGCAGCTATCGGGGACAGGGACCCTACAATGAGCAGTTCTTC
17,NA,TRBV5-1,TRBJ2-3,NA,CASSSAGSSTGTDTQYF,TGCGCCAGCTCCTCGGCGGGGTCCAGCACTGGCACAGATACGCAGTATTTT
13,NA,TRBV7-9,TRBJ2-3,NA,CASSNPYTDTQYF,TGTGCCAGCAGTAACCCCTACACAGATACGCAGTATTTT
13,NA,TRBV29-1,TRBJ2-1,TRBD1,CSALRGGAPRTIF,TGCAGCGCCCTCAGAGGGGGCGCCCCTAGGACGATCTTC
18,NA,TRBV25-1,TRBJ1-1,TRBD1,CASSDPQGTGLRNTETFF,TGTGCCAGCAGTGACCCTCAGGGGACAGGGTTGAGGAACACTGAAACTTTCTTT
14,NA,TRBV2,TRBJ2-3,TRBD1,CASRGQPSTDTQYF,TGTGCCAGCAGGGGACAGCCTAGCACAGATACGCAGTATTTT
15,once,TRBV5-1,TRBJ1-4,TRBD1,CASSSQGGSNEKLFF,TGCGCCAGCAGCTCACAGGGGGGGTCTAATGAAAAACTGTTTTTT
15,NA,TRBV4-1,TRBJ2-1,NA,CASSQAPGGSVEQFF,TGCGCCAGCAGCCAAGCGCCTGGGGGGTCGGTCGAGCAGTTCTTC
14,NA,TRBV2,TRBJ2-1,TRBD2,CASSREGPYNEQFF,TGTGCCAGCAGCCGGGAGGGCCCATACAATGAGCAGTTCTTC
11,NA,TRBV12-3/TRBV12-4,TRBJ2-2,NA,CAADQGGELFF,TGTGCCGCGGATCAGGGGGGGGAGCTGTTTTTT
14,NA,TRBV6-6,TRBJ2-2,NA,CASSYSSRTGELFF,TGTGCCAGCAGTTACTCGAGCCGGACCGGGGAGCTGTTTTTT
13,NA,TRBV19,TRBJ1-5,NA,CASSWAGNQPQHF,TGTGCCAGTAGTTGGGCAGGGAATCAGCCCCAGCATTTT
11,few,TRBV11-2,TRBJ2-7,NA,CASGTFNEQYF,TGTGCCAGCGGGACATTCAACGAGCAGTACTTC
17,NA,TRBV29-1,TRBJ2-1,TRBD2,CSAAGLAGALSFDEQFF,TGCAGCGCCGCCGGACTAGCGGGAGCCCTGAGTTTCGATGAGCAGTTCTTC
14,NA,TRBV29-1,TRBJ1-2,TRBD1,CSVGTGTVNYGYTF,TGCAGCGTTGGTACCGGGACAGTCAACTATGGCTACACCTTC
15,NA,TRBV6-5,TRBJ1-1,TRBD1,CASSYSQGANTEAFF,TGTGCCAGCAGTTACTCTCAGGGGGCGAACACTGAAGCTTTCTTT
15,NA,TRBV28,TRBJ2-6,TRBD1,CASRRQGSGANVLTF,TGTGCCAGCAGGCGACAGGGCTCTGGGGCCAACGTCCTGACTTTC
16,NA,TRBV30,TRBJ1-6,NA,CAWSLDQSSYNSPLHF,TGTGCCTGGAGTCTAGACCAGAGCTCCTATAATTCACCCCTCCACTTT
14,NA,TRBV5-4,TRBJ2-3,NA,CASSSEGGPDTQYF,TGTGCCAGCAGCTCGGAGGGGGGGCCGGATACGCAGTATTTT
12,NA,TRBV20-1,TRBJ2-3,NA,CSASPSTDTQYF,TGCAGTGCTAGTCCTAGCACAGATACGCAGTATTTT
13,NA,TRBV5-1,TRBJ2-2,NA,CASVEPAGGELFF,TGCGCCAGCGTCGAACCGGCGGGCGGGGAGCTGTTTTTT
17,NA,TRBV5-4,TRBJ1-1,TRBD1,CASSPGQGAPLNTEAFF,TGTGCCAGCAGCCCGGGACAGGGGGCGCCCCTGAACACTGAAGCTTTCTTT
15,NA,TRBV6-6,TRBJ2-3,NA,CASRQGGLSTDTQYF,TGTGCCAGCAGACAGGGGGGGCTTAGCACAGATACGCAGTATTTT
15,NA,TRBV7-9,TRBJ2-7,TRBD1,CASSIIRDRVSEQYF,TGTGCCAGCAGCATCATCCGGGACAGGGTATCCGAGCAGTACTTC
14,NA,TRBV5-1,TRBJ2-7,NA,CASSLVSSSYEQYF,TGCGCCAGCAGCTTGGTTTCGAGCTCCTACGAGCAGTACTTC
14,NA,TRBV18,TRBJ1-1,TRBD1,CASSSTGAHTEAFF,TGTGCCAGCTCATCGACAGGGGCCCACACTGAAGCTTTCTTT
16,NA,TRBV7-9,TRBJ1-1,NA,CASSLDGGFMNTEAFF,TGTGCCAGCAGCTTAGACGGGGGGTTTATGAACACTGAAGCTTTCTTT
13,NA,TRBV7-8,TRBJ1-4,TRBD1,CASSRTGYEKLFF,TGTGCCAGCAGCCGGACAGGTTATGAAAAACTGTTTTTT
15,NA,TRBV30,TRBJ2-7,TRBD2,CAWSVPAGHAYEQYF,TGTGCCTGGAGTGTACCAGCGGGGCATGCCTACGAGCAGTACTTC
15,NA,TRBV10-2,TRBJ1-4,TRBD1,CASSDGGQGGEKLFF,TGCGCCAGCAGTGATGGCGGACAGGGTGGTGAAAAACTGTTTTTT
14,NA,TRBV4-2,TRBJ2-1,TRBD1,CASSAKGQSNEQFF,TGTGCCAGCAGCGCAAAGGGACAGTCCAATGAGCAGTTCTTC
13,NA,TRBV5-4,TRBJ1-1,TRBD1,CASSYLGGSEAFF,TGTGCCAGCAGCTACCTAGGGGGCTCTGAAGCTTTCTTT
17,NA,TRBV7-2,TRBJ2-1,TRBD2,CASGRGVGTRVRYEQFF,TGTGCCAGCGGCCGCGGAGTGGGGACTAGGGTTAGGTATGAGCAGTTCTTC
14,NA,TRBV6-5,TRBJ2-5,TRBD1,CASSLGTGQETQYF,TGTGCCAGCAGTCTCGGGACAGGGCAGGAGACCCAGTACTTC
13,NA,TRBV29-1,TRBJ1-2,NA,CSVDPGTNYGYTF,TGCAGCGTTGATCCAGGGACTAACTATGGCTACACCTTC
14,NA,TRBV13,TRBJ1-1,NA,CASSLGQQNTEAFF,TGTGCCAGCAGCTTGGGCCAGCAGAACACTGAAGCTTTCTTT
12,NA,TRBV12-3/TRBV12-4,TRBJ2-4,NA,CASSRDENIQYF,TGTGCCAGCAGCAGGGATGAAAACATTCAGTACTTC
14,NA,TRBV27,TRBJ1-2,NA,CASSFSGANYGYTF,TGTGCCAGCAGTTTTTCGGGGGCTAACTATGGCTACACCTTC
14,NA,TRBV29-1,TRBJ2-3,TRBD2,CSAVLATSTDTQYF,TGCAGCGCCGTACTAGCGACTAGCACAGATACGCAGTATTTT